This T cell receptor beta chain derives from a study of cytomegalovirus exposure and HLA in healthy donors (dated by TCRdb to about 2017). Background for the entire study: An earlier analysis of roughly 500 of the donors reported 276 Gb of sequence data and 95 million to 130 million unique TCR beta sequences obtained from around 190 million T cells. An early release covering some 640 HLA-typed donors comprised 250 to 350 gigabases of sequencing data and about 90 million unique TCR sequences. Of the 398 genotyped donors, around 81% fell in the genetic ancestry cluster associated with self-reported Caucasian donors. The study aimed to test whether signatures of past pathogen exposure could be identified by cataloging public T cell receptors. The study used immunosequencing to profile the T cell repertoires of 666 subjects and linked those repertoires to cytomegalovirus serostatus. Besides the first cohort of roughly 640 subjects, a separate validation cohort made up of some 110 different subjects was used. To predict cytomegalovirus infection status, the study brought together high-throughput TCR immunosequencing, statistical association of individual TCRs with disease status, and machine learning. A later analysis re-analyzed previously published TCR beta repertoires from roughly 690 donors and added high-resolution HLA genotyping to study TCR occurrence patterns. In the later analysis, no new phenotypic data were used to find candidate immune exposures; instead, reliance was placed on TCR beta sequences and their occurrence across donors. In an earlier analysis of roughly 600 of the donors, high-throughput TCR beta sequencing was used to judge whether each TCR beta V gene segment behaved as functional or pseudogenic. Donor age, sex, ethnicity and CMV serostatus were compiled together with the repertoire data. Genome-wide SNP genotypes for about 65% of the 666 donors were used in a later genetic analysis, which treated that subset as a discovery cohort. All discovery cohort repertoires had been generated on a single sequencing platform. Both class I and class II loci were covered by HLA typing, at four-digit resolution. Typing coverage differed by locus: A, B, C, DRB1 and DQB1 were typed in roughly 620-640 donors, DQA1 in 500 to 550, DPA1 in 600 to 610, and DPB1 in just under 490. A handful of DR-DQ haplotypes were handled as single units for association and clustering because linkage in the cohort was strong. Among roughly 400 genotyped donors of the cohort, an average of about 240,000 unique TCR beta nucleotide sequences were sequenced per donor, 15% to 20% of them non-productive.

Library generation was performed with the immunoSEQ multiplex PCR assay. The multiplex PCR relied on a mix of 60 forward primers for TCR Vbeta segments and 13 reverse primers for TCR Jbeta segments. The CDR3 region of rearranged TCR beta genes was amplified from genomic DNA with a multiplex PCR assay. The Illumina HiSeq System was used to sequence the amplified TCR beta libraries as 87-base-pair reads. The study's own analysis went as follows. A later analysis tallied tens of millions of unique TCR beta chains across the 700 or so repertoires, and 10 million to 11 million of those chains were shared by two or more donors. Raw reads were error-corrected and collapsed into unique sequences by a nearest-neighbor algorithm in which closely related sequences were merged to remove PCR and sequencing errors. CDR3 sequences were aligned to IMGT reference sequences to assign V, D and J gene segments. For a sequence to be retained, at least a six-nucleotide match to both a V gene segment and a J gene segment was required. A rearrangement was called productive if the CDR3 had no stop codons and remained in frame with V and J, and every other rearrangement was called non-productive. Following IMGT convention, CDR3 was defined as the stretch from the second conserved V-encoded cysteine to the conserved J-encoded phenylalanine. The earlier analysis of 450 to 750 of the donors excluded any sequence lacking an unambiguous match to a single V gene segment. An earlier analysis of under 750 of the donors called V segments functional above 56.7% productive rearrangements and segregating when the between-donor standard deviation exceeded 5%. A statistical classification framework was developed to diagnose cytomegalovirus status using the catalog of TCR beta chain sequences. V and J gene assignment, in a later analysis, came from comparing TCR nucleotide sequences with IMGT/GENE-DB human TR gene sequences. Using the TCRdist pipeline, a later analysis assigned CDR3 sequences along with most-parsimonious VDJ recombination scenarios. In a later analysis, every TCR beta chain was defined by the combination of its CDR3 amino acid sequence and its V-gene family, and reads without a unique V-gene family were dropped. As a way to deal with suspected cross-contamination and a sequencing artifact, a later analysis dropped roughly 600 nucleotide sequences that were highly shared and had low generation probability. In a later analysis, a clonal expansion index was calculated for each public chain from normalized within-repertoire ranks of inferred template counts. In a later analysis, generation probabilities were computed with a VDJ recombination model fitted to out-of-frame rearrangements, and the resulting probabilities were checked against IGoR. A later analysis scored TCR-TCR, TCR-HLA and TCR-CMV co-occurrence with hypergeometric tests, applying a repertoire-size bias correction to TCR pairs. False discovery rates were estimated in a later analysis by permuting HLA or CMV assignments 20 times. A later analysis grouped co-occurring TCRs with DBSCAN, adding TCRdist sequence similarity when clustering within HLA-allele-positive subsets. Repertoires with fewer than 30,000 or more than 120,000 public chains, plus five repertoires with anomalous nucleotide sharing, were excluded from co-occurrence clustering. TCRdb mirrors the immuneACCESS table, restricted to in-frame sequences. Some clones are absent from its copies; in checked studies, under half trace to an unresolved V gene, and the reason for the others is unknown. V, J and clone size reflect that table, while D and trimming were determined from the DNA. The table for this sample lists under 150,000 clones; 81% of them were counted only once. Together, the top ten hold 5.9% of the sample.

Broader findings and caveats from the paper: A further reported finding was that TCR beta sequences accurately predicted the HLA-A and HLA-B alleles for most subjects in the first cohort. Some IMGT-functional V segments, including TRBV6-2 and TRBV6-3, could not be told apart with the 87-base-pair reads, so those segments were excluded. Sequencing depth was assumed to be roughly uniform across donors in the presence/absence analyses, though that assumption may not hold. According to a later analysis, parvovirus B19, influenza, CMV and Epstein-Barr virus appeared linked to several top co-occurrence clusters. A cluster of highly shared sequence variants was judged likely to be a technical artifact of the sequencing pipeline. When HLA alleles, especially DR and DQ, strongly co-occurred, attributing TCR associations to individual alleles was difficult. Immune exposure information for the cohort was limited to CMV serostatus. According to the authors, the approach could potentially be generalized to other disease states and immunological phenotypes. A later genetic analysis associated a missense DCLRE1C variant with V-gene and J-gene trimming of TCR beta chains, and an independent cohort replicated the association. Specific HLA alleles were associated with 16,951 TCR beta sequences at a false discovery rate of 0.05 in a later analysis. A later analysis found that TCR association rates varied across HLA loci, with DRB1 alleles showing the most associated TCRs and HLA-C alleles the fewest. A few of the identified cytomegalovirus-associated TCR beta chains were confirmed in vitro to be specific for cytomegalovirus antigens. Cytomegalovirus status was reported to be diagnosed by the classifier with high specificity and sensitivity in both the original and validation cohorts. Broadly in line with IMGT annotations, most TCR beta V segments showed up in productive rearrangements about 87% or about 30% of the time in an earlier analysis of some 590 of the donors. Across donors, most TCR sequences were observed very rarely, whereas some public TCRs were present in many individuals. The earlier analysis of about 600 of the donors excluded 15 to 20 rarely observed V segments, including chromosome 9 orphons, because counts were too low. According to a later genetic analysis, donors in an Asian-associated ancestry cluster had fewer N-insertions in productive TCRs than the approximately 690-donor mean. A later analysis found that most CMV-associated TCR beta chains appeared HLA-restricted, with HLA associations seemingly driven largely by CMV exposure. In a later analysis, HLA-associated TCR beta chains were found to be more clonally expanded and to have lower generation probabilities than equally common non-associated chains. Linkage disequilibrium might explain the correlated functional status among segregating V segments, but an unknown experimental factor could not be ruled out. Because HLA typing was missing for some donors at each locus, association tests included only the typed subset. A total of 164 TCR beta chains were listed by the study as associated with cytomegalovirus. The cohort was sequenced for TCR beta chains only, and without alpha or paired-chain data the features that could be detected were limited.

The cohort comprised more than 550 healthy bone marrow donors. At the time of sampling, all cohort members were nominally healthy, though unrecorded immune exposures were likely present. The donor tested CMV seropositive, placing the donor among the 250 to 300 seropositive members of the cohort. A peripheral blood sample was collected from each donor, and TCR beta sequencing was performed on peripheral blood mononuclear cells. Genomic DNA extraction from the blood cell samples was performed with the Qiagen DNeasy Blood Extraction Kit. The cysteine opens and the phenylalanine closes a CDR3 of 14 amino acids. Just the 42-base CDR3 DNA is kept, in frame starting at base 1. The germline V end is reduced by 3 bases and the J end by 7 bases; junction bases left unmatched: 5. CDR1 and CDR2 are drawn from the germline V gene: LGHNA, YSLEER. Regarding this clone: This receptor's antigen is unknown. One base away there is no much larger clone; base qualities are not given.

Recombination connected TRBV4-3 to TRBJ2-1, with 8 bases matching TRBD2. The sample consisted of PBMCs. The TCR was taken from a woman in her thirties or forties in good health and CMV-seropositive. Here is the DNA: TGCGCCAGCAGCCACCGGCGGGAGGTAAATGAGCAGTTCTTC. Protein translation: CASSHRREVNEQFF.